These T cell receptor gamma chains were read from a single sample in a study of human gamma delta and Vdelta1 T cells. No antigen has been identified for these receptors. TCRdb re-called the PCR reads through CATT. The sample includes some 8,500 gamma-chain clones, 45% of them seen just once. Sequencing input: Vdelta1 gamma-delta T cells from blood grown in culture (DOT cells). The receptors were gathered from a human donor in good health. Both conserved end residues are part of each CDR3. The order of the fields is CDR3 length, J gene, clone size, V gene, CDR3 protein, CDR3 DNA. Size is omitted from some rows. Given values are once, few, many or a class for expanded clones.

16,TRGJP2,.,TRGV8,CATWDSPNSSDWIKTF,TGTGCCACCTGGGATAGCCCAAATAGTAGTGATTGGATCAAGACGTTT
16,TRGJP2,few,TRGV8,CATWDRLGSSDWIKTF,TGTGCCACCTGGGATAGGCTAGGAAGTAGTGATTGGATCAAGACGTTT
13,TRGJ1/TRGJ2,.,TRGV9,CALWDPNYYKKLF,TGTGCCTTGTGGGACCCGAATTATTATAAGAAACTCTTT
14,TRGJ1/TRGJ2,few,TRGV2,CATWDPSPYYKKLF,TGTGCCACCTGGGACCCATCCCCATATTATAAGAAACTCTTT
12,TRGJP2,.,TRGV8,CATWDSHWIKTF,TGTGCCACCTGGGATTCCCATTGGATCAAGACGTTT
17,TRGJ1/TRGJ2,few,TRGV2,CATWDGRGFGNYYKKLF,TGTGCCACCTGGGACGGGAGGGGATTTGGGAATTATTATAAGAAACTCTTT
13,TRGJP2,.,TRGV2,CATWDARGRIKTF,TGTGCCACCTGGGACGCCCGGGGTAGGATCAAGACGTTT
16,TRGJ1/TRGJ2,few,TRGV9,CALWEVQISPEFKKLF,TGTGCCTTGTGGGAGGTGCAAATTTCTCCAGAATTTAAGAAACTCTTT
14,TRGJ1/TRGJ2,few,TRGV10,CAAWDRIDYYKKLF,TGTGCTGCGTGGGACCGCATTGATTATTATAAGAAACTCTTT
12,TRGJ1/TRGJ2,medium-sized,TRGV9,CALWANYYKKLF,TGTGCCTTGTGGGCTAATTATTATAAGAAACTCTTT
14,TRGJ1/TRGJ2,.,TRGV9,CALWEALDYYKKLF,TGTGCCTTGTGGGAGGCTTTGGATTATTATAAGAAACTCTTT
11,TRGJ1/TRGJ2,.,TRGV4,CAIIYGKEKLF,TGTGCCATAATCTATGGCAAGGAGAAACTCTTT
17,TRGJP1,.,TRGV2,CATWDGPGDATGWFKIF,TGTGCCACCTGGGACGGGCCGGGGGACGCCACTGGTTGGTTCAAGATATTT
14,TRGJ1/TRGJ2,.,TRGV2,CATWDGRGYYKKLF,TGTGCCACCTGGGACGGCAGGGGGTATTATAAGAAACTCTTT
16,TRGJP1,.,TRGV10,CAAWDYTRTTGWFKIF,TGTGCTGCGTGGGATTATACACGTACCACTGGTTGGTTCAAGATATTT
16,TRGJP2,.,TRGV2,CATWDATNVSDWIKTF,TGTGCCACCTGGGACGCCACGAACGTGAGTGATTGGATCAAGACGTTT
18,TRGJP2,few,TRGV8,CATWDSSGAYSSDWIKTF,TGTGCCACCTGGGATTCTTCGGGGGCCTATAGTAGTGATTGGATCAAGACGTTT
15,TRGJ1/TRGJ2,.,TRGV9,CALWEVNKPYYKKLF,TGTGCCTTGTGGGAGGTCAACAAGCCTTATTATAAGAAACTCTTT
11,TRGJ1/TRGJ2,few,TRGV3,CATWDSDKKLF,TGTGCCACCTGGGACAGTGATAAGAAACTCTTT
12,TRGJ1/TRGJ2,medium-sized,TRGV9,CALWEVYYKKLF,TGTGCCTTGTGGGAGGTTTATTATAAGAAACTCTTT
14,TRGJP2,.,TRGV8,CATWAFLSDWIKTF,TGTGCCACCTGGGCCTTCCTTAGTGATTGGATCAAGACGTTT
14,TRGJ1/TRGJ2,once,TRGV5,CATWDRLMGYKKLF,TGTGCCACCTGGGACAGGCTTATGGGTTATAAGAAACTCTTT
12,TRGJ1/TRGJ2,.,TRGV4,CATWDGTKKKLF,TGTGCCACCTGGGATGGGACTAAGAAGAAACTCTTT
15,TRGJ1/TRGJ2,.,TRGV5,CATWDRMGSLNKKLF,TGTGCCACCTGGGACAGGATGGGGTCTTTGAATAAGAAACTCTTT
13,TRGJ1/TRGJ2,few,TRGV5,CATWDVTYYKKLF,TGTGCCACCTGGGACGTCACTTATTATAAGAAACTCTTT
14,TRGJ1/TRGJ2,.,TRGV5,CATWDSPNYYKKLF,TGTGCCACCTGGGACAGCCCCAATTATTATAAGAAACTCTTT
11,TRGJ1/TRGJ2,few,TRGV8,CATWVDYKKLF,TGTGCCACCTGGGTTGACTATAAGAAACTCTTT
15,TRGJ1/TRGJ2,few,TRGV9,CALWEVRENYYKKLF,TGTGCCTTGTGGGAGGTGCGTGAAAATTATTATAAGAAACTCTTT
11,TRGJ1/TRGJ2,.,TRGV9,CALWGYYKKLF,TGTGCCTTGTGGGGTTATTATAAGAAACTCTTT
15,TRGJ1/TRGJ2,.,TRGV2,CATWDGQSNYYKKLF,TGTGCCACCTGGGACGGGCAGTCGAATTATTATAAGAAACTCTTT
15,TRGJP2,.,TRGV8,CATWDRLVGDWIKTF,TGTGCCACCTGGGACAGGCTTGTGGGTGATTGGATCAAGACGTTT
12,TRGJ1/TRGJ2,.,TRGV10,CAAWENYYKKLF,TGTGCTGCGTGGGAGAATTATTATAAGAAACTCTTT
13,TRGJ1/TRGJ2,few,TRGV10,CAAWDPKGGKKLF,TGTGCTGCGTGGGACCCCAAGGGGGGTAAGAAACTCTTT
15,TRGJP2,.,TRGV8,CATWDRHGSDWIKTF,TGTGCCACCTGGGATAGGCATGGTAGTGATTGGATCAAGACGTTT
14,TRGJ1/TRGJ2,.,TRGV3,CATWDKSYYYKKLF,TGTGCCACCTGGGACAAAAGCTATTATTATAAGAAACTCTTT
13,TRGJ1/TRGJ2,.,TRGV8,CATWDQRVREKLF,TGTGCCACCTGGGATCAAAGGGTGAGAGAGAAACTCTTT
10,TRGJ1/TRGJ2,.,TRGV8,CATWDGQKLF,TGTGCCACCTGGGATGGGCAAAAACTCTTT
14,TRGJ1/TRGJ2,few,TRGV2,CATWDGPNYYKKLF,TGTGCCACCTGGGACGGGCCCAATTATTATAAGAAACTCTTT
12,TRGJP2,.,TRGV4,CATLKSDWIKTF,TGTGCCACCTTGAAGAGTGATTGGATCAAGACGTTT
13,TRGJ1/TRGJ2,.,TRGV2,CATWDIAYYKKLF,TGTGCCACCTGGGACATCGCTTATTATAAGAAACTCTTT
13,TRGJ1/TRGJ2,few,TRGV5,CATWPPNYYKKLF,TGTGCCACCTGGCCGCCGAATTATTATAAGAAACTCTTT
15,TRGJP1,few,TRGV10,CAAWDYNTTGWFKIF,TGTGCTGCGTGGGATTATAACACCACTGGTTGGTTCAAGATATTT
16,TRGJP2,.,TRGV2,CATWDGPRSSDWIKTF,TGTGCCACCTGGGACGGGCCGCGTAGTAGTGATTGGATCAAGACGTTT
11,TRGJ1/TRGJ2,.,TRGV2,CATWPYYKKLF,TGTGCCACCTGGCCTTATTATAAGAAACTCTTT
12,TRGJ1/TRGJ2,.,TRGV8,CATWDRLGKKLF,TGTGCCACCTGGGATAGGCTAGGAAAGAAACTCTTT
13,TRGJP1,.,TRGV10,CAAWDSPGWFKIF,TGTGCTGCGTGGGATTCCCCCGGTTGGTTCAAGATATTT
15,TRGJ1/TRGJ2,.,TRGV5,CATWDSAPNYYKKLF,TGTGCCACCTGGGACAGTGCCCCTAATTATTATAAGAAACTCTTT
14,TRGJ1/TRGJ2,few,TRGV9,CALWEVRRRKRKLF,TGTGCCTTGTGGGAGGTCCGTCGTAGAAAGCGGAAACTCTTT
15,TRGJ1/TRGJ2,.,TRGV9,CALWEVRRAKHKKLF,TGTGCCTTGTGGGAGGTGCGAAGGGCGAAACATAAGAAACTCTTT
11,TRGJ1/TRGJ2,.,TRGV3,CATWDRCKKLF,TGTGCCACCTGGGACAGGTGCAAGAAACTCTTT